This TCR beta chain is from a study of long-term antiretroviral therapy in people with HIV. Regarding the study as a whole: Increased diversity was seen after ART, yet it remained lower than in transplant donor controls. Blood in the study was drawn between about 2004 and 2017, possibly under older ART regimens, which may be less effective than current ones.

The germline V gene encodes CDR1 SQVTM and CDR2 ANQGSEA. With V trimmed by 0 bases and J by 1 base, 6 bases remained unmatched. The CDR3 has 17 amino acids. Assay version v3.0 of immunoSEQ was used, and it was run at survey level. Assay used: immunoSEQ multiplex PCR; TCRdb lists only in-frame clones, some missing. The sample has approximately 13,000 clones; roughly 80% are singletons. Points on this clone: Its target is unknown.

The TCR sequence derives from a woman between 40 and 50 years old with HIV. This material consisted of unsorted PBMCs, taken 1.8 years before starting antiretroviral therapy. The chain couples TRBV29-1 to TRBJ2-5, with 12 bases fitting TRBD2. For the CDR3, the DNA is TGCAGCGTTGAAGAAGAGGGGACTAGCGGGTCCCAAGAGACCCAGTACTTC. Amino acid sequence: CSVEEEGTSGSQETQYF.